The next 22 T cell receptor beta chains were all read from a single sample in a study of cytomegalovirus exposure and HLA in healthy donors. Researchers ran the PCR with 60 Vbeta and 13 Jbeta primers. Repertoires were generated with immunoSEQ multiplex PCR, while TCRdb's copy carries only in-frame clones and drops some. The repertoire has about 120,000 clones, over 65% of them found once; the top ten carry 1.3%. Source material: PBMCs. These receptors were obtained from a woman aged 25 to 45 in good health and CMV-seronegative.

The CDR3 reads CASSGGTSGGTEQYF. The CDR3 region has the DNA TGTGCCAGCAGCGGAGGGACTAGCGGGGGCACCGAGCAGTACTTC. The chain employs TRBV9 and TRBJ2-7, with 14 bases that match TRBD2. The germline CDR1 and CDR2 sequences are SGDLS and YYNGEE. The CDR3 sequence is 15 residues long. V was clipped by 3 bases and J by 6 bases; unmatched bases: 5.

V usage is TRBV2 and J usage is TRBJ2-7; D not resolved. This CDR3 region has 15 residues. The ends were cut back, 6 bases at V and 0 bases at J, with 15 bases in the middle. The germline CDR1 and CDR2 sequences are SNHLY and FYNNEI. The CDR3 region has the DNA TGTGCCAGCAGCAATCTAAATACTTACTCCTACGAGCAGTACTTC. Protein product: CASSNLNTYSYEQYF.

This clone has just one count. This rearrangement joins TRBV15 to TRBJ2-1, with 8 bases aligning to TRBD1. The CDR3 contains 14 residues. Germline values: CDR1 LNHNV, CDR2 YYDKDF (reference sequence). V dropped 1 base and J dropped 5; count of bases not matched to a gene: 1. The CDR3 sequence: CATSRADRDNEQFF. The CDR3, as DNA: TGTGCCACCAGCAGAGCGGACAGGGACAATGAGCAGTTCTTC. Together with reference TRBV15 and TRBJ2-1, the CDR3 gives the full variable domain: DAMVIQNPRYQVTQFGKPVTLSCSQTLNHNVMYWYQQKSSQAPKLLFHYYDKDFNNEADTPDNFQSRRPNTSFCFLDIRSPGLGDTAMYLCATSRADRDNEQFFGPGTRLTVL.

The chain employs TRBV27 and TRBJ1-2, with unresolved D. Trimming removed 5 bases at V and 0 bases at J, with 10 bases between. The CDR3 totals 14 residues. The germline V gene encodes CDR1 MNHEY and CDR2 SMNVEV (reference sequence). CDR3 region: CASSPPGTNYGYTF. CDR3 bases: TGTGCCAGCAGTCCACCCGGGACTAACTATGGCTACACCTTC.

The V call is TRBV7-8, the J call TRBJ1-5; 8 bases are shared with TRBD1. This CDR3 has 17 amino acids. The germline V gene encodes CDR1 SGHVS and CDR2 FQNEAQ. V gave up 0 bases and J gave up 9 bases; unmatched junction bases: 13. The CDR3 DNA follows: TGTGCCAGCAGCTTAGCGAGGTTTGGACAGGGAGGAGTGCCCCAGCATTTT. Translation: CASSLARFGQGGVPQHF.

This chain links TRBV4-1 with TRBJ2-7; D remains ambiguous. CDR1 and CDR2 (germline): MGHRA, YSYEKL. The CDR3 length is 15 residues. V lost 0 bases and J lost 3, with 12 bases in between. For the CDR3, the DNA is TGCGCCAGCAGCCAAGAGACGTCGGCTAGCTACGAGCAGTACTTC. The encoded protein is CASSQETSASYEQYF.

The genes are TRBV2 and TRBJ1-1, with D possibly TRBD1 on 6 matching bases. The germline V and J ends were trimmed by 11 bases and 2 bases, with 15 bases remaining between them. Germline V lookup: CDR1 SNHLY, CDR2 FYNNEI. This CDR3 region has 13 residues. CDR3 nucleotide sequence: TGTGCCGGATCGTACAGGGAAAACACTGAAGCTTTCTTT. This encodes CAGSYRENTEAFF.

Here the CDR3 reads CASSLGLGGVGGYTF. The CDR3 DNA is TGTGCCAGCAGCTTAGGACTGGGCGGGGTAGGTGGCTACACCTTC. V is TRBV7-2 and J is TRBJ1-2; no firm D call. Germline CDR1 reads SGHTA; CDR2 reads FQGNSA. The CDR3 has 15 amino acids. V was pared by 1 base and J by 7 bases, with 16 bases between.

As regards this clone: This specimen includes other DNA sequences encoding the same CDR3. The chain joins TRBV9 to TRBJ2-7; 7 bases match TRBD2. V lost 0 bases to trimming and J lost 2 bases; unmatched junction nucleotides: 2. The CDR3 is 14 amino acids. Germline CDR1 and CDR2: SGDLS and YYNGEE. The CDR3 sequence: CASSVAGGTYEQYF. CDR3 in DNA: TGTGCCAGCAGCGTAGCGGGAGGAACCTACGAGCAGTACTTC.

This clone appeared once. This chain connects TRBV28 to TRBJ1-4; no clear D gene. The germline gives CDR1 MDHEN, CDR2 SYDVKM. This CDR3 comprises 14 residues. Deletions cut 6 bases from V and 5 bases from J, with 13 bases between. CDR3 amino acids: CASSLDTGNEKLFF. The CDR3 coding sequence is TGTGCCAGCAGCCTTGACACGGGGAATGAAAAACTGTTTTTT. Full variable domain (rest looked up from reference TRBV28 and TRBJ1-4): DVKVTQSSRYLVKRTGEKVFLECVQDMDHENMFWYRQDPGLGLRLIYFSYDVKMKEKGDIPEGYSVSREKKERFSLILESASTNQTSMYLCASSLDTGNEKLFFGSGTQLSVL.

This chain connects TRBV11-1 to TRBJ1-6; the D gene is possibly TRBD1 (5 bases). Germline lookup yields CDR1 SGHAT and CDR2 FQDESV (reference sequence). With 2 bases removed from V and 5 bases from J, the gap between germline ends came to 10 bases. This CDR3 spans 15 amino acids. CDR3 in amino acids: CASSLQGGHNSPLHF. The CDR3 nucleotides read TGTGCCAGCAGCTTACAGGGCGGTCATAATTCACCCCTCCACTTT.

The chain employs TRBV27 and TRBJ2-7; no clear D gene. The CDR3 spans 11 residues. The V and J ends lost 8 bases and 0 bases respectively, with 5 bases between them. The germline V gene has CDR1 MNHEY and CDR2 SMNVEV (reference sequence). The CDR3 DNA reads TGTGCCAGCGGCAACTCCTACGAGCAGTACTTC. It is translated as CASGNSYEQYF.

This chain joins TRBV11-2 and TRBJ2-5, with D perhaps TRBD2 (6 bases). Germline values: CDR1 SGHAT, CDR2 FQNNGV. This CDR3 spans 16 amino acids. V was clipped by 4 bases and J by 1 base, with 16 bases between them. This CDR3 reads CASSSLGGLLQETQYF. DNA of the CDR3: TGTGCCAGCAGCTCATTGGGGGGACTTCTCCAAGAGACCCAGTACTTC.

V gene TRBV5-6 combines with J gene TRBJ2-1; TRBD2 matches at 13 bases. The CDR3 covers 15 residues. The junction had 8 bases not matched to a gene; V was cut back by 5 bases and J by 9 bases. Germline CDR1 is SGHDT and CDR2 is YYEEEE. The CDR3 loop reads CASRSGTSGVLEQFF. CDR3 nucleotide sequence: TGTGCCAGCAGATCCGGGACTAGCGGGGTTCTTGAGCAGTTCTTC. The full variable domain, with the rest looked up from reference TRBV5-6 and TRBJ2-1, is DAGVTQSPTHLIKTRGQQVTLRCSPKSGHDTVSWYQQALGQGPQFIFQYYEEEERQRGNFPDRFSGHQFPNYSSELNVNALLLGDSALYLCASRSGTSGVLEQFFGPGTRLTVL.

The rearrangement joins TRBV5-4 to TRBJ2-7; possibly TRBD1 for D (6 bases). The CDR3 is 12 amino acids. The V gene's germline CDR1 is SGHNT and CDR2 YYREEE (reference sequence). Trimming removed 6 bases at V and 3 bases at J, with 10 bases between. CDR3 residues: CASNGDNYEQYF. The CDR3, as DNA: TGTGCCAGCAATGGGGACAACTACGAGCAGTACTTC.

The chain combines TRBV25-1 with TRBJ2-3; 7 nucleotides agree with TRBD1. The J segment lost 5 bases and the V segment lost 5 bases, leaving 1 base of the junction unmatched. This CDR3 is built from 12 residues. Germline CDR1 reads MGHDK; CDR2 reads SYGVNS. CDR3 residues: CASSTGVDTQYF. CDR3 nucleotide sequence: TGTGCCAGCAGTACAGGGGTAGATACGCAGTATTTT.

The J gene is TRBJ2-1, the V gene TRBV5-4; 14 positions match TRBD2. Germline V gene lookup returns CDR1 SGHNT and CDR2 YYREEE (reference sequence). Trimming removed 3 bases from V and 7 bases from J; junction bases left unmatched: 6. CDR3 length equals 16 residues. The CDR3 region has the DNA TGTGCCAGCAGCTCCATGACTAGCGGGGGGGCGAATGAGCAGTTCTTC. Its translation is CASSSMTSGGANEQFF.

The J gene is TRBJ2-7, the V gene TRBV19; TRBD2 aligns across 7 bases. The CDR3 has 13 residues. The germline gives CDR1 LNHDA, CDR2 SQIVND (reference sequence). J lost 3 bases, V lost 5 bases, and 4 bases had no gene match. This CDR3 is CASSAGTNYEQYF. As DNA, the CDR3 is TGTGCCAGTAGTGCGGGGACTAACTACGAGCAGTACTTC.

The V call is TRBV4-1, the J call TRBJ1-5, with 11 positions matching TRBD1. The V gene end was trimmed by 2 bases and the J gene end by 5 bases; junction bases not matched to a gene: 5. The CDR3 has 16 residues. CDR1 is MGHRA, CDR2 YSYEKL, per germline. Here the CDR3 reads CASSQTGQGAYQPQHF. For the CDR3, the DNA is TGCGCCAGCAGCCAAACCGGACAGGGGGCTTATCAGCCCCAGCATTTT.

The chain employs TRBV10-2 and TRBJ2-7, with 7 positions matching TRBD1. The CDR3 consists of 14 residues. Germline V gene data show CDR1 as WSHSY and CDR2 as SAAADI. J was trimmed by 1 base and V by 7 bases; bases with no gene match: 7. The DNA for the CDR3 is TGCGCCAGCACCGGGACAGTCAAATCCTACGAGCAGTACTTC. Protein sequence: CASTGTVKSYEQYF.

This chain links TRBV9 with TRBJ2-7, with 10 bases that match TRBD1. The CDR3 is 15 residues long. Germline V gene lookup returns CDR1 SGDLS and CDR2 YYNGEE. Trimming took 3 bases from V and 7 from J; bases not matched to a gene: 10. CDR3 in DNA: TGTGCCAGCAGCGCCGGGACAGGGGCCTCTTGGGAGCAGTACTTC. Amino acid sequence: CASSAGTGASWEQYF.

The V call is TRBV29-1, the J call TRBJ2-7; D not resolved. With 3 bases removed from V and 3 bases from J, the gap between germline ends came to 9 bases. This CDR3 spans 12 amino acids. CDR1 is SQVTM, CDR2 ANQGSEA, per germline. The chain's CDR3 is CSVEVSGYEQYF. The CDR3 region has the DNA TGCAGCGTTGAGGTGTCAGGCTACGAGCAGTACTTC.